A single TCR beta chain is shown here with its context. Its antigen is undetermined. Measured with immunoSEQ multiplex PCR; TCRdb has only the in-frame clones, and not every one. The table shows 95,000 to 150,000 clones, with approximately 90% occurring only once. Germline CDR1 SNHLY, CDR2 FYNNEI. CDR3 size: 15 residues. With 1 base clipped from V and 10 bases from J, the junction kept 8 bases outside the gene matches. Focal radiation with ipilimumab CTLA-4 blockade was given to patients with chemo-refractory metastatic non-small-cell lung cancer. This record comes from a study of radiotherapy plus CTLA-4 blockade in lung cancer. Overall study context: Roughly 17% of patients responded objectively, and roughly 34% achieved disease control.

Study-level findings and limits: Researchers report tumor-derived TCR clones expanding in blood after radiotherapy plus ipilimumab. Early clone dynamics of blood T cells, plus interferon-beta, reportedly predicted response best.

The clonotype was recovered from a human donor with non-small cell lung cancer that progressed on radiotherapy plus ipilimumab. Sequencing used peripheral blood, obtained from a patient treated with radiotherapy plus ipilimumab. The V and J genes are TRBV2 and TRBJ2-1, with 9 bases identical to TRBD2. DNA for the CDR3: TGTGCCAGCAGTGAAGAAGTAGCGGGAGTATTGGAGCAGTTCTTC. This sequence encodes CASSEEVAGVLEQFF.